The source of this T cell receptor (beta chain) is a study of blood T cell repertoires in COVID-19 (dated by TCRdb to the early 2020s). With regard to the full study: Collaborator samples came from the United States, Italy and Spain and covered acute and convalescent phases of COVID-19. The repertoires were made available in a free public database intended to serve as a resource for research on the immune response to SARS-CoV-2. Samples were obtained from the ongoing ImmuneRACE study (first 160 participants) and from 1,254 subjects provided by 6 global collaborators. Nearly every sample came with metadata listing a de-identified subject ID, COVID-19 status, age in years and sex. Where available, HLA class I and class II types were obtained from metadata supplied by the sample provider rather than from assay-based typing. The dataset comprised deeply sampled blood TCRbeta repertoires from subjects exposed to, actively infected with, or recovered from COVID-19. The prospective study material was composed of cDNA or gDNA derived from T cells, B-cell-depleted T cells, or PBMCs. The full study reports these points: The quantity of clinical and demographic metadata differed by source and by participant and was supplied without curation.

Enrolling through a virtual design, the prospective study's participants ranged in age from about 18 to 89 years and lived across roughly 24 United States geographic areas. Cohort assignment in the prospective study relied on participant-reported clinical history from a screening survey and a study questionnaire. ImmuneRACE Cohort 3 recovered participants were defined by two consecutive negative NP/OP PCR tests, healthcare professional clearance, or symptom resolution. Mobile phlebotomists in the prospective study collected whole blood, serum and a nasopharyngeal or oropharyngeal swab from every participant. Participants in the prospective study had the option to provide additional blood draws and questionnaires over an approximately 2-month period. Blood samples from the prospective study were shipped frozen or at room temperature prior to DNA extraction. A remark on this clone: This clone's antigen is unknown. No much larger clone exists at a distance of one base, and base qualities are not known.

The immunoSEQ Assay, a bias-controlled multiplex PCR, was used to amplify TCRbeta CDR3 regions from genomic DNA. As for the authors' bioinformatics: Nucleated cell counts per sample were estimated from amplification of reference gene primers within the assay. To quantify the absolute abundance of each unique TCRbeta CDR3 rearrangement, sequence reads were collapsed and filtered. For each sample, productive Simpson clonality was calculated by taking the square root of Simpson's diversity index across productive rearrangements. The immuneACCESS repertoire file appears here via TCRdb, limited to in-frame rearrangements. These files lack a portion of the clones; in checked studies, under half of the deficit traces to unresolved V genes, and the cause of the others is not known. The D gene and trimming were derived from the DNA, and the V and J assignments and clone size from that table. The sample table contains 250,000 to 350,000 clones; only one count was recorded for around 87% of them. Roughly 5% of the sample is taken by the ten largest.

The origin of this receptor is a woman aged 25 to 39 who had recovered from COVID-19. Sequencing was performed on PBMCs or T cells enriched from blood (not recorded which).

The sequence in DNA is TGTGCCAGCAGCTTAACAGGAACAGCAGGAAACACCATATATTTT. Translated, it gives CASSLTGTAGNTIYF. Here the chain combines TRBV7-9 and TRBJ1-3; TRBD1 might be the D gene, on 5 matching bases. According to the germline V gene (reference sequence), CDR1 reads SEHNR and CDR2 reads FQNEAQ. V and J are truncated by 2 bases and 4 bases respectively, leaving an intervening sequence of 12 bases. There are 15 amino acids in the CDR3, from cysteine to phenylalanine inclusive. Only CDR3 DNA is held: 45 bases, read in frame from base 1. Reference TRBV7-9 and TRBJ1-3 proteins supply the regions before and after the CDR3; the full variable domain is: DTGVSQNPRHKITKRGQNVTFRCDPISEHNRLYWYRQTLGQGPEFLTYFQNEAQLEKSRLLSDRFSAERPKGSFSTLEIQRTEQGDSAMYLCASSLTGTAGNTIYFGEGSWLTVV.